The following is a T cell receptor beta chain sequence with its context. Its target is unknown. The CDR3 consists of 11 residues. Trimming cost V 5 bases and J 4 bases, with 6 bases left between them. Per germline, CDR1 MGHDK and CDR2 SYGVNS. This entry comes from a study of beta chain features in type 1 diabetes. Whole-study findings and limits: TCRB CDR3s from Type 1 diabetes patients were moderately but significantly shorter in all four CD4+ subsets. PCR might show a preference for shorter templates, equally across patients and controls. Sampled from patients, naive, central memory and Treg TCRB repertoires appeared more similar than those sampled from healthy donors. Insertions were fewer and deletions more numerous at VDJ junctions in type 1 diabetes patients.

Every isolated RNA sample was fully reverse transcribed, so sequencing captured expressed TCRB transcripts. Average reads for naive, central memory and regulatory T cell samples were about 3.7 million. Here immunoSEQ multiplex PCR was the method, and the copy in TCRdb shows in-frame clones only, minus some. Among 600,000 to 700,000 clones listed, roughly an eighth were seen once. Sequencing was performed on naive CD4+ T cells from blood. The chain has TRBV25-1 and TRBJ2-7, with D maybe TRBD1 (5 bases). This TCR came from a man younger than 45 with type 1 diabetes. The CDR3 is CASSPGYEQYF. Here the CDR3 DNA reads TGTGCCAGCAGTCCAGGGTACGAGCAGTACTTC.